The clone carrying this T cell receptor beta chain appeared many times. Time point denoted: after trial treatment. Indicated treatment: LDRT plus nivolumab, ipilimumab, low-dose cyclophosphamide and aspirin (RACIN trial). Primers targeting TRAV and TRBV primed first-strand cDNA, covering alpha and beta chains. TCRs were amplified for 20 to 25 PCR cycles with a constant-region primer and V-primer adapter. TCRdb reprocessed the reads with MiXCR, giving one entry per CDR3 protein. Here the sample spans approximately 100,000 distinct CDR3 sequences, less than 25% being singletons. These data belong to a study of low-dose radiotherapy and immunotherapy resistance in tumors. The CDR3 runs 13 residues. Trimming took off 7 bases at V and 6 bases at J, with 13 bases between the two ends. The germline gives CDR1 LNHDA, CDR2 SQIVND (reference sequence).

The chain joins TRBV19 to TRBJ1-5; D may be TRBD1 (6 bases). The receptor's source is a male donor with prostate cancer. The sequencing used PBMCs, collected after low-dose radiotherapy plus immunotherapy. The CDR3: CASKSGAAQPQHF. Written as DNA, the CDR3 is TGTGCCAGTAAATCGGGGGCGGCTCAGCCCCAGCATTTT.